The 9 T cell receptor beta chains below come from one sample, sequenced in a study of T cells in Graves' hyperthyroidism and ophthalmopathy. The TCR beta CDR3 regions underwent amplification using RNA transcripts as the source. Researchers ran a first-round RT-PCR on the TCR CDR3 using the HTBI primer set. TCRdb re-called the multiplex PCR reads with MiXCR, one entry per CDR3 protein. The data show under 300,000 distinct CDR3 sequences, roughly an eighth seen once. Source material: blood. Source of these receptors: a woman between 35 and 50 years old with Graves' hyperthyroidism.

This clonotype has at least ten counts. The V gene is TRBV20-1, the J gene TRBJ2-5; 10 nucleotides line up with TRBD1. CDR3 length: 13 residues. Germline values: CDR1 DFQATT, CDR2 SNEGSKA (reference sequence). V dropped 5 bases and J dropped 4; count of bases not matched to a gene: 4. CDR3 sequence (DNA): TGCAGTGCTCAGGACAGGGGGTCAGAGACCCAGTACTTC. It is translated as CSAQDRGSETQYF.

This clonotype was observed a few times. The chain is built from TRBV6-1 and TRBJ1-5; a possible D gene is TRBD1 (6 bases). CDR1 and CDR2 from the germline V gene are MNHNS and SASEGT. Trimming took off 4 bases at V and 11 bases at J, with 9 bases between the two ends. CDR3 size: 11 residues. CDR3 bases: TGTGCCAGCAGTGGGGGGGCGGCCCAGCATTTT. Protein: CASSGGAAQHF.

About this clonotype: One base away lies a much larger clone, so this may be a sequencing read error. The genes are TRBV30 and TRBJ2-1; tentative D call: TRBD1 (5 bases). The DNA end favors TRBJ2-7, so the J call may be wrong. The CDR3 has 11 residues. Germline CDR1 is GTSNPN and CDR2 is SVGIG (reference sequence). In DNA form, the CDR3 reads TGTGCCTGGAGTAAGGACAATGAGCAGTACTTC. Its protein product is CAWSKDNEQYF.

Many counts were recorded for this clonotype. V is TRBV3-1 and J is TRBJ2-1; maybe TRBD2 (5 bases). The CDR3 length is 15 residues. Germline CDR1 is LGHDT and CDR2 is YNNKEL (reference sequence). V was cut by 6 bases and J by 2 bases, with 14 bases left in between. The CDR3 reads CASRNWEQAYNEQFF. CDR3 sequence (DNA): TGTGCCAGCAGGAACTGGGAGCAAGCCTACAATGAGCAGTTCTTC.

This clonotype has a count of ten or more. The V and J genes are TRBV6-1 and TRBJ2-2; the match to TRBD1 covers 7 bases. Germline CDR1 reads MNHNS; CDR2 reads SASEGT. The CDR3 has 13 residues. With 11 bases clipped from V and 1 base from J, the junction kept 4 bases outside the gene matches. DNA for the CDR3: TGTGCCGTCGACAGGGTGAACACCGGGGAGCTGTTTTTT. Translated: CAVDRVNTGELFF.

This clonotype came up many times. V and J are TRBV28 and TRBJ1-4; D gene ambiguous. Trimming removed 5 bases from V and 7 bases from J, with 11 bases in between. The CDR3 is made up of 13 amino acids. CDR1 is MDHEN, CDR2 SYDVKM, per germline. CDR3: CASSPPGGEKLFF. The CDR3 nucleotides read TGTGCCAGCAGTCCCCCGGGTGGTGAAAAACTGTTTTTT. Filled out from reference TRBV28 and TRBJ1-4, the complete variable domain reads DVKVTQSSRYLVKRTGEKVFLECVQDMDHENMFWYRQDPGLGLRLIYFSYDVKMKEKGDIPEGYSVSREKKERFSLILESASTNQTSMYLCASSPPGGEKLFFGSGTQLSVL.

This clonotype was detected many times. CDR3 amino acids: CASSPGTSGSYEQFF. CDR3 bases: TGCGCCAGCAGCCCCGGGACTAGCGGGAGTTATGAGCAGTTCTTC. The chain is built from TRBV5-1 and TRBJ2-1; 14 nucleotides match TRBD2. V dropped 4 bases and J dropped 8; count of bases not matched to a gene: 5. The CDR3 extends over 15 amino acids. Germline CDR1 is SGHRS and CDR2 is YFSETQ. The full variable domain, in which reference TRBV5-1 and TRBJ2-1 provide the parts outside the CDR3, is KAGVTQTPRYLIKTRGQQVTLSCSPISGHRSVSWYQQTPGQGLQFLFEYFSETQRNKGNFPGRFSGRQFSNSRSEMNVSTLELGDSALYLCASSPGTSGSYEQFFGPGTRLTVL.

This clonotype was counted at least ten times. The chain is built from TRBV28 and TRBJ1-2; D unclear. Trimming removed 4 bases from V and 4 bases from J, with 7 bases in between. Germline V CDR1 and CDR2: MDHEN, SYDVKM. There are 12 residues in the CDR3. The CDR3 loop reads CASSSETYGYTF. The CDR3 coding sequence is TGTGCCAGCAGTTCAGAGACCTATGGCTACACCTTC.

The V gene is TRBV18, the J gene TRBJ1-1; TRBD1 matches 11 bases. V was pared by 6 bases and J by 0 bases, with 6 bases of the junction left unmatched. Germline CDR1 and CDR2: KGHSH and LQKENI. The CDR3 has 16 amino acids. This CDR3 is CASSSRDRGLNTEAFF. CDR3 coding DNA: TGTGCCAGCTCTTCCCGGGACAGGGGGTTGAACACTGAAGCTTTCTTT.